This TCR beta chain was sequenced for a study of neurological immune-mediated disorders. cDNA was made by 5'RACE with 10-nucleotide random UMIs. TCRdb independently ran MiXCR on the 5' RACE reads; one entry per CDR3 protein. The profile shows around 40,000 distinct CDR3 sequences, just under 7.5% of them singletons. This CDR3 has 18 residues. Per germline, CDR1 LGHDT and CDR2 YNNKEL (reference sequence). V shed 3 bases, J shed 9 bases, and the junction held 19 bases outside the gene matches. A blood bank in Maryland, USA, provided the volunteers who served as healthy controls. The sorted-subset TCR libraries were prepared using about a million CD4+ or CD8+ T cells as the starting material. This clonotype was counted at least ten times. Its antigen remains unknown. Whole-study results and caveats: Across subjects, no CDR3 amino acid sequence appeared in expanded clones of more than one subject, a finding that suggested private repertoires in all groups.

Sample: CD4+ T cells from blood. This sequence joins TRBV3-1 and TRBJ2-1; 8 bases are a match to TRBD2. The source of this sequence is a man aged 50 to 60 in good health. For the CDR3, the DNA is TGTGCCAGCAGCCATTGGGGGGCTCGGGAGGGCCTACGCCTTGAGCAGTTCTTC. Protein sequence: CASSHWGAREGLRLEQFF.